This T cell receptor (beta chain) was sequenced during a study of technical replicates of blood from a few donors. The germline V gene has CDR1 MNHEY and CDR2 SMNVEV (reference sequence). This CDR3 region has 14 residues. V was pared by 5 bases and J by 9 bases, with 12 bases of the junction left unmatched. Clones were read by immunoSEQ multiplex PCR, and TCRdb kept only the in-frame ones, dropping some. In the table there are 68,000 or so clones, about nine tenths of which are singletons. This TCR was recovered from a human donor in good health. Some clones in this sample may be carry-over from other donors' samples. Specimen: PBMCs. The V gene is TRBV27, the J gene TRBJ2-7, with 8 bases identical to TRBD1. CDR3 DNA: TGTGCCAGCAGTGATAACAGGGGGGTTTTCGTGCAGTACTTC. This codes for CASSDNRGVFVQYF.